This TCR beta chain was observed in a study of control samples from healthy donors and cancer patients. This clone was detected only a few times. Some clones are missing from TCRdb's copy, which holds only in-frame ones; the method was immunoSEQ multiplex PCR. The sample includes about 75,000 clones, roughly 92% seen only once; the top ten take over 5%. The CDR3 has 16 amino acids. The germline V gene has CDR1 SGHNT and CDR2 YENEEA. Between the trimmed V and J ends, which lost 5 bases and 5 bases, there was a span of 22 bases. Sequencing used blood. The receptor was derived from a woman aged 40-49 years in good health. The chain recombines TRBV11-3 with TRBJ2-7, with TRBD1 as a possible D gene (6 bases). CDR3 sequence: CASSQTRDIRTNEQYF. The DNA for the CDR3 is TGTGCCAGCAGCCAAACCCGGGACATTCGGACAAACGAGCAGTACTTC. The complete variable domain, with remaining parts taken from reference TRBV11-3 and TRBJ2-7, reads EAGVVQSPRYKIIEKKQPVAFWCNPISGHNTLYWYLQNLGQGPELLIRYENEEAVDDSQLPKDRFSAERLKGVDSTLKIQPAELGDSAVYLCASSQTRDIRTNEQYFGPGTRLTVT.